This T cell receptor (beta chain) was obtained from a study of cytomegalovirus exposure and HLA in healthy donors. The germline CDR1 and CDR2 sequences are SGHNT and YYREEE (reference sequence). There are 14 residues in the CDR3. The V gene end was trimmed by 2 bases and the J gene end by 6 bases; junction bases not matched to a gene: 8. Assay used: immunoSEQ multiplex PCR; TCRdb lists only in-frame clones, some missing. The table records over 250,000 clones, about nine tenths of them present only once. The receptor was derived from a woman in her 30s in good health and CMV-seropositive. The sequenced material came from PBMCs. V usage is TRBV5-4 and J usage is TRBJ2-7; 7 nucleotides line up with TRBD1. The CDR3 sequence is CASSFDRAVPEQYF. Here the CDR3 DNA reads TGTGCCAGCAGCTTCGACAGGGCAGTACCCGAGCAGTACTTC.